Listed here are 27 T cell receptor beta chains from one sample, sequenced in a study of blood T cell repertoires in COVID-19. Assay used: immunoSEQ multiplex PCR; TCRdb lists only in-frame clones, some missing. This table has approximately 90,000 clones, 70% to 85% appearing once. The source material was peripheral blood. These receptors all come from a man aged 60-69 years with acute or convalescent COVID-19.

The chain joins TRBV5-1 to TRBJ2-1; 10 bases align to TRBD2. This CDR3 has 15 amino acids. Germline values: CDR1 SGHRS, CDR2 YFSETQ. V dropped 0 bases and J dropped 9; count of bases not matched to a gene: 6. CDR3 nucleotides: TGCGCCAGCAGCTTGGCAGTAGCGGGGGGTAGTGAGCAGTTCTTC. Translation gives CASSLAVAGGSEQFF.

This chain links TRBV19 with TRBJ1-1; TRBD1 matches 8 bases. J gave up 4 bases and V 6 bases, and 7 bases lay outside the gene matches. CDR1 is LNHDA, CDR2 SQIVND, per germline (reference sequence). This CDR3 comprises 14 residues. CDR3 DNA sequence: TGTGCCAGTAGAGGACAGGGCAGTGGCACTGAAGCTTTCTTT. Encoded protein: CASRGQGSGTEAFF.

The rearrangement joins TRBV2 to TRBJ2-1; 9 bases match TRBD2. This CDR3 has 15 residues. Germline CDR1 and CDR2: SNHLY and FYNNEI. Trimming took 6 bases from V and 4 from J; bases not matched to a gene: 7. CDR3 nucleotides: TGTGCCAGCAGCGTCGGGACTAGCTCGTACAATGAGCAGTTCTTC. Its translation: CASSVGTSSYNEQFF.

V gene TRBV28 combines with J gene TRBJ2-1; no definite D call. CDR1 and CDR2 from the germline V gene are MDHEN and SYDVKM. The CDR3 totals 12 residues. The V end was cut by 3 bases, the J end by 7 bases, with 7 bases between. CDR3 region: CASSFSVNEQFF. The CDR3 DNA sequence: TGTGCCAGCAGTTTTTCTGTAAATGAGCAGTTCTTC.

This clone was seen more than once but under ten times. The chain recombines TRBV6-1 with TRBJ2-7; TRBD1 matches 8 bases. CDR3 length: 14 amino acids. V dropped 2 bases and J dropped 5; count of bases not matched to a gene: 5. Per the germline V gene, CDR1 is MNHNS and CDR2 is SASEGT. CDR3 in amino acids: CASSERWTGNEQYV. For the CDR3, the DNA is TGTGCCAGCAGTGAAAGGTGGACAGGGAACGAGCAGTACGTC.

This sequence joins TRBV3-1 (or the pseudogene TRBV3-2) and TRBJ1-2; the D gene is possibly TRBD1 (5 bases). The CDR3 contains 16 residues. Germline V gene data show CDR1 as LGHDT and CDR2 as YNNKEL (reference sequence). Trimming cost V 1 base and J 3 bases, with 15 bases left between them. Here the CDR3 DNA reads TGTGCCAGCAGCCAAGGCCCAGGGCAGGCCTACTATGGCTACACCTTC. Its protein is CASSQGPGQAYYGYTF.

The chain employs TRBV2 and TRBJ1-4; D is ambiguous. Germline V gives CDR1 SNHLY, CDR2 FYNNEI. The CDR3 length is 10 residues. Trimming stripped 6 bases from V and 11 bases from J, with 7 bases between. For the CDR3, the DNA is TGTGCCAGCAGGGCCCAGAAACTGTTTTTT. Translating gives CASRAQKLFF.

The chain has TRBV6-1 and TRBJ2-7; D possibly corresponds to TRBD2 (7 bases). CDR3 length: 15 amino acids. Germline CDR1 and CDR2: MNHNS and SASEGT. The CDR3 nucleotides are TGTGCCAGCAGCGAAGGGGGGGTGCGGGACTACGAGCAGTACGTC. Translation gives CASSEGGVRDYEQYV.

J is TRBJ2-7 and V is TRBV7-2; TRBD2 is a possible D gene (5 bases). The germline gives CDR1 SGHTA, CDR2 FQGNSA. The CDR3 has 15 residues. The ends were cut back, 5 bases at V and 2 bases at J, with 16 bases in the middle. CDR3 in DNA: TGTGCCAGCAGCGCGGGTCCGCTGGGCCCCTACGAGCAGTACTTC. Translated, it gives CASSAGPLGPYEQYF.

This chain uses TRBV5-5 with TRBJ1-4; tentative D call: TRBD1 (5 bases). The CDR3 is 15 amino acids. Per germline, CDR1 SGHKS and CDR2 YYEKEE (reference sequence). V dropped 4 bases and J dropped 0 bases, with 10 bases sitting between them. The CDR3, as DNA: TGTGCCAGCAGCCGCGGACAAGCAACTAATGAAAAACTGTTTTTT. It codes for CASSRGQATNEKLFF.

Regarding this clone: The same CDR3 arises from other DNA sequences in this sample as well. The rearrangement links TRBV7-8 to TRBJ2-7; 7 bases are shared with TRBD1. Germline CDR1 and CDR2: SGHVS and FQNEAQ. Trimming took 0 bases from V and 4 from J; bases not matched to a gene: 3. CDR3 length: 14 amino acids. The DNA for the CDR3 is TGTGCCAGCAGCTTAGCAGGGGGCTCGTACGAGCAGTACGTC. This gives the protein CASSLAGGSYEQYV.

The genes are TRBV7-8 and TRBJ1-2, with D tentatively TRBD1 (5 bases). CDR3 size: 13 residues. Trimming left V 1 base short and J 7 bases short, with 10 bases between. Germline CDR1 and CDR2: SGHVS and FQNEAQ. CDR3 nucleotide sequence: TGTGCCAGCAGCTTAGTGGGGACTGGTGGCTACACCTTC. This gives the protein CASSLVGTGGYTF. The entire variable domain, with the rest obtained from reference TRBV7-8 and TRBJ1-2, is as follows: GAGVSQSPRYKVAKRGQDVALRCDPISGHVSLFWYQQALGQGPEFLTYFQNEAQLDKSGLPSDRFFAERPEGSVSTLKIQRTQQEDSAVYLCASSLVGTGGYTFGSGTRLTVV.

The rearrangement links TRBV5-1 to TRBJ2-7; D might be TRBD1 (7 bases). Per germline, CDR1 SGHRS and CDR2 YFSETQ. Trimming stripped 0 bases from V and 4 bases from J, with 14 bases between. This CDR3 region has 15 residues. CDR3 sequence (DNA): TGCGCCAGCAGCTTGGCAGGGGGGAGCCTATACGAGCAGTACGTC. Translating it yields CASSLAGGSLYEQYV.

The chain combines TRBV4-1 with TRBJ1-6, with D possibly TRBD1 on 6 matching bases. The CDR3 has 17 residues. Trimming shortened V by 2 bases and J by 3 bases, and 14 bases separated the two germline ends. Germline CDR1 is MGHRA and CDR2 is YSYEKL. The CDR3 coding sequence is TGCGCCAGCAGCCAACTTACAAGGGGACACTATAATTCACCCCTCCACTTT. The encoded protein is CASSQLTRGHYNSPLHF.

The chain joins TRBV7-9 to TRBJ2-3; perhaps TRBD1 as D (6 bases). Germline V lookup: CDR1 SEHNR, CDR2 FQNEAQ (reference sequence). The CDR3 extends over 15 amino acids. Trimming took off 6 bases at V and 1 base at J, with 14 bases between the two ends. CDR3 in amino acids: CASSLGGARTDTQYF. CDR3 nucleotides: TGTGCCAGCAGTCTAGGGGGAGCCCGCACAGATACGCAGTATTTT. Supplemented by reference TRBV7-9 and TRBJ2-3, the full variable domain reads DTGVSQNPRHKITKRGQNVTFRCDPISEHNRLYWYRQTLGQGPEFLTYFQNEAQLEKSRLLSDRFSAERPKGSFSTLEIQRTEQGDSAMYLCASSLGGARTDTQYFGPGTRLTVL.

There are a few counts of this clone. The chain uses TRBV2 and TRBJ2-3; 12 bases map to TRBD2. The CDR3 is 15 residues long. The trim removed 7 bases at V and 2 bases at J, leaving 4 bases unmatched. Germline V gene data show CDR1 as SNHLY and CDR2 as FYNNEI. The CDR3, as DNA: TGTGCCAGCACCACTAGCGGGGGGTTCACAGATACGCAGTATTTT. Translated, it gives CASTTSGGFTDTQYF.

In this sample, this clone turned up a few times. The rearrangement uses TRBV19 and TRBJ1-1; the match to TRBD1 covers 8 bases. Germline V gene sequence: CDR1 LNHDA, CDR2 SQIVND (reference sequence). The J segment lost 4 bases and the V segment lost 6 bases, leaving 13 bases of the junction unmatched. The CDR3 loop spans 16 amino acids. The DNA of the CDR3 is TGTGCCAGTAGCCCACCTATCCGGGACAGGCTCACTGAAGCTTTCTTT. Residues: CASSPPIRDRLTEAFF.

The chain uses TRBV6-2 or TRBV6-3 and TRBJ1-1, with unresolved D. CDR3 length: 13 residues. CDR1 MNHEY and CDR2 SVGEGT come from the germline V gene. Trimming pared 5 bases from V and 0 bases from J, leaving 7 bases between. Here the CDR3 DNA reads TGTGCCAGCAGTGGCCCGATGAACACTGAAGCTTTCTTT. This translates into CASSGPMNTEAFF.

This clone showed up just once. This chain links TRBV6-1 with TRBJ2-2; TRBD1 matches at 7 bases. This CDR3 region has 16 residues. The germline gives CDR1 MNHNS, CDR2 SASEGT. V was pared by 2 bases and J by 0 bases, with 3 bases of the junction left unmatched. CDR3 sequence reads: CASSEYGTANTGELFF. In DNA, the CDR3 is TGTGCCAGCAGTGAATATGGGACAGCGAACACCGGGGAGCTGTTTTTT.

The chain couples TRBV5-1 to TRBJ1-1, with TRBD1 matching over 8 bases. The CDR3 totals 14 residues. CDR1 and CDR2 from the germline V gene are SGHRS and YFSETQ. V shed 1 base, J shed 4 bases, and the junction held 3 bases outside the gene matches. This chain's CDR3 is CASSLQGAGTEAFF. CDR3 nucleotides: TGCGCCAGCAGCTTGCAGGGGGCAGGCACTGAAGCTTTCTTT.

The chain recombines TRBV5-4 with TRBJ1-2, with 10 bases aligning to TRBD1. CDR1 is SGHNT, CDR2 YYREEE, per germline (reference sequence). The J segment lost 2 bases and the V segment lost 0 bases, leaving 10 bases of the junction unmatched. This CDR3 contains 18 residues. The CDR3 DNA reads as TGTGCCAGCAGCTTGGGGTCGGGACAGGGGTGGAAAAACTATGGCTACACCTTC. Translating it yields CASSLGSGQGWKNYGYTF.

V and J are TRBV4-2 and TRBJ2-3, with D possibly being TRBD2 (7 bases). Germline CDR1 LGHNA, CDR2 YNFKEQ. Trimming took 0 bases from V and 9 from J, leaving 13 bases between them. This CDR3 contains 14 residues. CDR3: CASSQDLRGATQYF. The CDR3 DNA reads TGTGCCAGCAGCCAAGATTTACGGGGGGCAACGCAGTATTTT.

The chain has TRBV28 and TRBJ1-4; TRBD1 is a possible D gene (5 bases). The length of the CDR3 is 15 residues. Trimming took off 5 bases at V and 8 bases at J, with 18 bases between the two ends. Germline assignment: CDR1 MDHEN and CDR2 SYDVKM. The DNA for the CDR3 is TGTGCCAGCAGTCTAGCCGGGAGGGGACGAGAAAAACTGTTTTTT. Its translation: CASSLAGRGREKLFF.

This chain joins TRBV5-4 and TRBJ1-2, with 7 nucleotides matching TRBD1. V lost 2 bases and J lost 8; bases outside the gene matches: 6. The germline CDR1 and CDR2 sequences are SGHNT and YYREEE (reference sequence). This CDR3 contains 13 residues. The CDR3 is CASSLNDRVGYTF. In DNA form, the CDR3 reads TGTGCCAGCAGCTTAAACGACAGGGTAGGCTACACCTTC.

The rearrangement links TRBV6-6 to TRBJ2-7, with 10 bases matching TRBD2. This CDR3 has 14 amino acids. The V gene's germline CDR1 is MNHNY and CDR2 SVGAGI (reference sequence). V was clipped by 7 bases and J by 7 bases; unmatched bases: 10. The CDR3 DNA follows: TGTGCCAGCACTTTAGCGGGGGGTGGCGGGGAGCAGTACGTC. Its protein product is CASTLAGGGGEQYV.

The rearrangement uses TRBV28 and TRBJ1-3, with D uncertain. The ends were cut back, 1 base at V and 0 bases at J, with 4 bases in the middle. Looked up from germline, CDR1 is MDHEN and CDR2 is SYDVKM. The CDR3 covers 14 residues. This CDR3 is CASSLSHSGNTIYF. The DNA for the CDR3 is TGTGCCAGCAGTTTATCCCACTCTGGAAACACCATATATTTT. Using reference TRBV28 and TRBJ1-3 for the parts outside the CDR3, the full variable domain is DVKVTQSSRYLVKRTGEKVFLECVQDMDHENMFWYRQDPGLGLRLIYFSYDVKMKEKGDIPEGYSVSREKKERFSLILESASTNQTSMYLCASSLSHSGNTIYFGEGSWLTVV.

This chain uses TRBV5-4 with TRBJ1-2, with TRBD1 as a possible D gene (5 bases). The CDR3 is 14 residues long. Germline values: CDR1 SGHNT, CDR2 YYREEE (reference sequence). Deletions cut 6 bases from V and 3 bases from J, with 15 bases between. The CDR3 region has the DNA TGTGCCAGCACCCAGAGGCAGGGATACTATGGCTACACCTTC. Translated: CASTQRQGYYGYTF.